This TCR beta chain was recovered during a study of T-cell reconstitution after alpha-beta-depleted transplantation in children. Study-wide findings and caveats: Reports say that about two months after transplant, the alpha-beta T cells came out of several hundred graft clones that had expanded. After transplant, high TCRbeta diversity at day 60 in some patients arose from surviving recipient T cells and thymic progenitors. Among T cells one year after transplant, newly produced cells accounted for most counts and diversity.

This sample's TCRbeta library carried unique molecular identifier barcodes. TCRdb re-called the PCR reads with MiXCR, one entry per CDR3 protein. The data show about 830,000 distinct CDR3 sequences, around 15% seen once. With 4 bases removed from V and 0 bases from J, the gap between germline ends came to 15 bases. The CDR3 sequence is 16 residues long. Germline values: CDR1 KGHSH, CDR2 LQKENI. In the case of this clonotype: As yet, its antigen is unknown.

This chain links TRBV18 with TRBJ1-2, with D hard to call. The sample was PBMCs, mostly from graft donor cells, taken 360 days after TCRalphabeta/CD19-depleted stem cell transplant. The receptor comes from a male patient aged 10-17 years who had a stem cell transplant for acute lymphoblastic leukemia, so the T cells may come from the graft donor. The CDR3 reads CASSLSLQITNYGYTF. Here the CDR3 DNA reads TGTGCCAGCTCACTATCGCTACAGATAACTAACTATGGCTACACCTTC. The full variable domain, in which reference TRBV18 and TRBJ1-2 provide the parts outside the CDR3, is NAGVMQNPRHLVRRRGQEARLRCSPMKGHSHVYWYRQLPEEGLKFMVYLQKENIIDESGMPKERFSAEFPKEGPSILRIQQVVRGDSAAYFCASSLSLQITNYGYTFGSGTRLTVV.